The next 5 T cell receptor beta chains were all read from a single sample in a study of CD8+ T cells in alopecia areata (dated by TCRdb to the late 2010s). Taken with the paper, the label for time point translates to: around 4 weeks on oral tofacitinib. Taken with the paper, the label for treatment or condition translates to: oral pan-JAK inhibitor, 5-10 mg twice daily. The library came from the immunoSEQ multiplex PCR assay. RNA was extracted from all samples and reverse transcribed into cDNA as template for TCR sequencing. Held by TCRdb, this immuneACCESS table contains in-frame sequences only and omits some clones. Under half of the omission traces to an unresolved V gene where checked; the cause of the rest is unknown. In all, the sample holds about 210,000 clones, and over 60% of those were seen once. Of the sample, roughly 4.2% falls within the top ten clones. This material consisted of CD4+ T cells sorted from blood, taken at week 4, from a patient treated with tofacitinib. These receptors were obtained from a human donor with alopecia areata.

This chain links TRBV10-3 with TRBJ1-1; D is possibly TRBD1 (6 bases). The V gene lost 7 bases and the J gene lost 7 bases, with 10 bases spanning the gap. The CDR3 consists of 11 residues. CDR1 is ENHRY, CDR2 SYGVKD, per germline. The CDR3 DNA reads as TGTGCCATCAACACAGGGATTGAAGCTTTCTTT. As protein: CAINTGIEAFF.

The V and J genes are TRBV6-5 and TRBJ1-1; 7 bases are shared with TRBD1. The junction had 6 bases not matched to a gene; V was cut back by 2 bases and J by 9 bases. The CDR3 is 13 amino acids. Germline CDR1 reads MNHEY; CDR2 reads SVGAGI. CDR3 coding DNA: TGTGCCAGCAGTTACGGCCGGGACAGCCAAGCTTTCTTT. Translated, it gives CASSYGRDSQAFF.

J is TRBJ2-6 and V is TRBV19, with D perhaps matching TRBD2 (5 bases). The germline V gene has CDR1 LNHDA and CDR2 SQIVND (reference sequence). V was shortened by 4 bases and J by 3 bases, with 10 bases between the two germline ends. The CDR3 totals 15 residues. Written as DNA, the CDR3 is TGTGCCAGTAGTACACTAGGGTTTGGGGCCAACGTCCTGACTTTC. It codes for CASSTLGFGANVLTF.

This clone occurred once. The chain recombines TRBV6-5 with TRBJ2-5, with TRBD2 matching 7 bases. The CDR3 is 13 amino acids. Germline lookup yields CDR1 MNHEY and CDR2 SVGAGI. J was trimmed by 7 bases and V by 4 bases; bases with no gene match: 6. For the CDR3, the DNA is TGTGCCAGCAGTTCTCCCACGGGAGGGACCCAGTACTTC. It translates to CASSSPTGGTQYF.

A single count supports this clone. The chain carries TRBV5-1 and TRBJ1-2, with D tentatively TRBD1 (5 bases). Germline V gene lookup returns CDR1 SGHRS and CDR2 YFSETQ. CDR3 size: 14 residues. V was trimmed by 4 bases and J by 1 base, leaving 11 bases between them. The CDR3 region is CASSRDGDNYGYTF. CDR3 nucleotide sequence: TGCGCCAGCAGCCGGGACGGCGATAACTATGGCTACACCTTC.